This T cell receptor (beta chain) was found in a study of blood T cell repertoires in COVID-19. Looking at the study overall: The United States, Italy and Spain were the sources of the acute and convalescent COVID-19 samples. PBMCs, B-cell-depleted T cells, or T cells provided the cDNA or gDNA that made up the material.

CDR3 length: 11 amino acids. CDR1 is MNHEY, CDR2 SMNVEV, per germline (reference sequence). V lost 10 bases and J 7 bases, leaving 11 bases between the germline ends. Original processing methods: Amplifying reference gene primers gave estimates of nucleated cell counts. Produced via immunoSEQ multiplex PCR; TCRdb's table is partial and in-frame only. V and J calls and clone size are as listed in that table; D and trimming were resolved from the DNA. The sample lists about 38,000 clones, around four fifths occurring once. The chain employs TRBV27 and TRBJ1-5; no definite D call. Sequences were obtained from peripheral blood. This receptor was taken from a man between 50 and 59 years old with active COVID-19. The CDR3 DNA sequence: TGTGCCAACACGGTCAGGCAGCCCCAGCATTTT. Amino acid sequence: CANTVRQPQHF.